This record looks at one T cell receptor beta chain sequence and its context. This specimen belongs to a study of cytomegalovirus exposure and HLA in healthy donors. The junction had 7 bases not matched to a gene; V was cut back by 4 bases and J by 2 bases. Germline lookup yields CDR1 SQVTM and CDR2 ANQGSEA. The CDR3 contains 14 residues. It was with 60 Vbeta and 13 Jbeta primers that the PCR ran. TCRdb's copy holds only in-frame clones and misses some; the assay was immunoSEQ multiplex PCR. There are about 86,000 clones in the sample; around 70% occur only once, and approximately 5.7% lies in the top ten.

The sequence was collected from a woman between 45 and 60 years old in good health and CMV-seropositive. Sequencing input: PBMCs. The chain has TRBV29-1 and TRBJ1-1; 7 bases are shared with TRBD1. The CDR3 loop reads CSVVTGQSNTEAFF. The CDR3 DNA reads TGCAGCGTTGTGACGGGACAGTCAAACACTGAAGCTTTCTTT.